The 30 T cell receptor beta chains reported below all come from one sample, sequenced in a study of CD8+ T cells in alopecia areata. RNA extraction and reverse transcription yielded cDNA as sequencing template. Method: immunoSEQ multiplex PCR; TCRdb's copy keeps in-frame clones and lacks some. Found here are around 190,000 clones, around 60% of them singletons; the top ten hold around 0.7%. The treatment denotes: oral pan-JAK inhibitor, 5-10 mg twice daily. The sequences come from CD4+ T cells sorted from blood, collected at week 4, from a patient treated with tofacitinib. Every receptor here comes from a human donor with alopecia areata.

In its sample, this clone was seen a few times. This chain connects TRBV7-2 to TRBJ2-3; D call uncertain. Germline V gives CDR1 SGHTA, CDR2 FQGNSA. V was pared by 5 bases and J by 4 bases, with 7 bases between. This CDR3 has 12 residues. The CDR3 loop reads CASSPPSDTQYF. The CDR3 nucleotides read TGTGCCAGCAGCCCCCCCTCAGATACGCAGTATTTT.

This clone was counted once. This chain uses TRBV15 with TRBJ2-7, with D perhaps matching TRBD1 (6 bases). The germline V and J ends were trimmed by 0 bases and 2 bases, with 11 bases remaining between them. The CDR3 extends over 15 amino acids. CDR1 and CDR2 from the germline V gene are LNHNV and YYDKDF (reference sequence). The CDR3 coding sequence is TGTGCCACCAGCAGAGATAGGGACACGACCTACGAGCAGTACTTC. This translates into CATSRDRDTTYEQYF.

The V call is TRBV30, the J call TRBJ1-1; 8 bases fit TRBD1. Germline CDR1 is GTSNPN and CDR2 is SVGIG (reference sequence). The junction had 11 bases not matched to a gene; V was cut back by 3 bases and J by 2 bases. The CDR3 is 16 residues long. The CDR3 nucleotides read TGTGCCTGGAGCCTCGGCCTGGGACAGGTTAACACTGAAGCTTTCTTT. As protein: CAWSLGLGQVNTEAFF.

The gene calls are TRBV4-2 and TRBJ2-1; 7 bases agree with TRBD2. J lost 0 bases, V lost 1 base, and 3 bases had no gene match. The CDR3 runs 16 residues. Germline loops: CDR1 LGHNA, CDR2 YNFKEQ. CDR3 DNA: TGTGCCAGCAGCCAAGCTAGCGGAGGCTCCTACAATGAGCAGTTCTTC. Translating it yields CASSQASGGSYNEQFF.

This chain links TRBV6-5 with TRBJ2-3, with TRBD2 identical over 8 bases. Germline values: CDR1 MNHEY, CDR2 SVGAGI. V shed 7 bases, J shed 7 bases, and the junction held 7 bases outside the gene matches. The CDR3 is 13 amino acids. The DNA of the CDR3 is TGTGCCAGCATTCCCGGGGGGGCTAATACGCAGTATTTT. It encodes CASIPGGANTQYF.

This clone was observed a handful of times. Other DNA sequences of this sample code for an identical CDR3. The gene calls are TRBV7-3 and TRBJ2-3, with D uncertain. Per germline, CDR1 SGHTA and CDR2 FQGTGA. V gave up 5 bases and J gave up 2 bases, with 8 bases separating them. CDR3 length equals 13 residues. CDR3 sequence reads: CASSLTYTDTQYF. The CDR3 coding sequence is TGTGCCAGCAGCCTGACTTACACAGATACGCAGTATTTT.

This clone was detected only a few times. The CDR3 DNA sequence: TGTGCCAGCAGTGAAGCGGGGGGTGGTGAGCAGTTCTTC. Translating it yields CASSEAGGGEQFF. The chain has TRBV2 and TRBJ2-1; D may be TRBD2 (6 bases). V lost 0 bases and J 9 bases, leaving 9 bases between the germline ends. Germline V gene data show CDR1 as SNHLY and CDR2 as FYNNEI. This CDR3 is built from 13 residues.

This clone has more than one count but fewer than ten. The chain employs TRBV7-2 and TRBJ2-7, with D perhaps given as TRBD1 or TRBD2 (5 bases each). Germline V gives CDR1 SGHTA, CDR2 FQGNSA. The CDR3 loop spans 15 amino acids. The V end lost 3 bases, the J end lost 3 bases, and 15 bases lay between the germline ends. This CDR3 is CASSFGPGPGYEQYF. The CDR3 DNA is TGTGCCAGCAGCTTTGGTCCGGGACCCGGCTACGAGCAGTACTTC.

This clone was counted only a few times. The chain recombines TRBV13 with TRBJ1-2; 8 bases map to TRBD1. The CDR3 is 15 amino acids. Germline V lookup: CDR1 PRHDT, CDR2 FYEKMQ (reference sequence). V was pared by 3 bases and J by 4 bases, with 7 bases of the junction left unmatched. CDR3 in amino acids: CASSFKDRALYGYTF. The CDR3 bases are TGTGCCAGCAGCTTCAAGGACAGGGCTCTCTATGGCTACACCTTC.

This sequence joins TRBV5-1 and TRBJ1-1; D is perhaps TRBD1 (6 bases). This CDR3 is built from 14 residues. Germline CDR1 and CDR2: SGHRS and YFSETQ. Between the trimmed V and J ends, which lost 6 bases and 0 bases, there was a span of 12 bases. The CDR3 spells CASKPQGLNTEAFF. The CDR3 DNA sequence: TGCGCCAGCAAACCGCAGGGGCTGAACACTGAAGCTTTCTTT.

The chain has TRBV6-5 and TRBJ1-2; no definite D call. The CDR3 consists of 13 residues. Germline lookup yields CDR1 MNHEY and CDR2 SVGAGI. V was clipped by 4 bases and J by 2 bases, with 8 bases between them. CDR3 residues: CASSSDGNYGYTF. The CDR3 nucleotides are TGTGCCAGCAGTTCGGACGGAAACTATGGCTACACCTTC.

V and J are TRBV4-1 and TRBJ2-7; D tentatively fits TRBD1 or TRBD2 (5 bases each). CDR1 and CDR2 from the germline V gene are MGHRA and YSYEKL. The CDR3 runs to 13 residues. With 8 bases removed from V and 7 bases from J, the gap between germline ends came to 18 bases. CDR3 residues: CASDRDGSGEQYF. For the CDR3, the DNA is TGCGCCAGCGATAGGGACGGCTCGGGAGAGCAGTACTTC.

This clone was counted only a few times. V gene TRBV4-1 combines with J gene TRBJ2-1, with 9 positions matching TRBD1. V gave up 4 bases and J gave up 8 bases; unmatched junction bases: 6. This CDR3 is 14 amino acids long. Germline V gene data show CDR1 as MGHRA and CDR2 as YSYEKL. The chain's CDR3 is CASSLQQGADEQFF. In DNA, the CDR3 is TGCGCCAGCAGCCTCCAACAGGGGGCTGATGAGCAGTTCTTC.

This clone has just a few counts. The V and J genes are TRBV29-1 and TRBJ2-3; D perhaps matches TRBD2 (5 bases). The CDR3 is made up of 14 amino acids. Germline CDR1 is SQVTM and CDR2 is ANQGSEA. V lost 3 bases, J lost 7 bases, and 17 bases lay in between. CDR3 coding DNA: TGCAGCGTTGAGGTTCCACTAGTTGCCTATACGCAGTATTTT. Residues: CSVEVPLVAYTQYF.

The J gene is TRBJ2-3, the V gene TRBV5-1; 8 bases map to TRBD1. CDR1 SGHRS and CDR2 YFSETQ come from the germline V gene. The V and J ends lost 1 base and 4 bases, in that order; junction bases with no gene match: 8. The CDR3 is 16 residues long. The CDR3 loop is CASSLSGQGVSDTQYF. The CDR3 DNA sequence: TGCGCCAGCAGCTTGTCCGGACAGGGTGTTTCAGATACGCAGTATTTT. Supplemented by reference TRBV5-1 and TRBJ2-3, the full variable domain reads KAGVTQTPRYLIKTRGQQVTLSCSPISGHRSVSWYQQTPGQGLQFLFEYFSETQRNKGNFPGRFSGRQFSNSRSEMNVSTLELGDSALYLCASSLSGQGVSDTQYFGPGTRLTVL.

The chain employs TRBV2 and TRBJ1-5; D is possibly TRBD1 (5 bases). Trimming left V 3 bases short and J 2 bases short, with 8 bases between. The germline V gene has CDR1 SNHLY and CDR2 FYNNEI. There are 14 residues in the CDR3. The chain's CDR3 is CASSDQGRNQPQHF. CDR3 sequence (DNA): TGTGCCAGCAGTGATCAGGGTCGCAATCAGCCCCAGCATTTT.

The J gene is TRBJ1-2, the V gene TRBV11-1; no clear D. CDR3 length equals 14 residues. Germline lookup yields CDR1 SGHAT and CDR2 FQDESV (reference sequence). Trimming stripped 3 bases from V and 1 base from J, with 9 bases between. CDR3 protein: CASSFSDRNYGYTF. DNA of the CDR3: TGTGCCAGCAGCTTTTCGGATCGTAACTATGGCTACACCTTC.

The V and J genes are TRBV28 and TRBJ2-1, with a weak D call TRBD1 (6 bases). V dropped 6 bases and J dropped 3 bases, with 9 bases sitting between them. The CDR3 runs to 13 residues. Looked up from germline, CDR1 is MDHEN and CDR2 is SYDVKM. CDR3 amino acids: CASRARGYNEQFF. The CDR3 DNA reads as TGTGCCAGCAGAGCCAGGGGCTACAATGAGCAGTTCTTC.

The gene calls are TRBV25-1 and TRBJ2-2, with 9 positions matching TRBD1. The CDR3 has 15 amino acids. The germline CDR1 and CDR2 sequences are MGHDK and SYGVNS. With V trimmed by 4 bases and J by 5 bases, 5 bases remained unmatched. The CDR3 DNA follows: TGTGCCAGCAGTGCCGGGACAGGGCAAACCGGGGAGCTGTTTTTT. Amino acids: CASSAGTGQTGELFF. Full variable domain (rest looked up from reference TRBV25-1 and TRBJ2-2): EADIYQTPRYLVIGTGKKITLECSQTMGHDKMYWYQQDPGMELHLIHYSYGVNSTEKGDLSSESTVSRIRTEHFPLTLESARPSHTSQYLCASSAGTGQTGELFFGEGSRLTVL.

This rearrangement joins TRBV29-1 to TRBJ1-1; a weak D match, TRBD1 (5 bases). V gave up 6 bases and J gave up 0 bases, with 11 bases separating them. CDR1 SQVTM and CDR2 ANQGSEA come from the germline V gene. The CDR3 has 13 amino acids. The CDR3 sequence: CSVGTYLNTEAFF. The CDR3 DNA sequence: TGCAGCGTAGGGACCTACCTGAACACTGAAGCTTTCTTT.

The CDR3 region has the DNA TGTGCCAGCAGCCCTGCCGGGGGCTTGGAGACCCAGTACTTC. It is translated as CASSPAGGLETQYF. This chain uses TRBV7-2 with TRBJ2-5; D may match TRBD1 or TRBD2 (6 bases each). The germline gives CDR1 SGHTA, CDR2 FQGNSA. CDR3 size: 14 residues. V lost 5 bases, J lost 5 bases, and 15 bases lay in between.

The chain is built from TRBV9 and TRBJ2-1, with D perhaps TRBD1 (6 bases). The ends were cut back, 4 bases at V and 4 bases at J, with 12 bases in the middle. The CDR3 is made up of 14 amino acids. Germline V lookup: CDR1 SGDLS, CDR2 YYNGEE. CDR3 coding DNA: TGTGCCAGCAGCCGGGGACAATCTTACAATGAGCAGTTCTTC. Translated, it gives CASSRGQSYNEQFF.

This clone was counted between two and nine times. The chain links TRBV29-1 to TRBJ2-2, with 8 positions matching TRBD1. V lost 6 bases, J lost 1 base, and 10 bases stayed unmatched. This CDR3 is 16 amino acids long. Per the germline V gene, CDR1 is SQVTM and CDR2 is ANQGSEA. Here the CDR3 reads CSVRKTGGGNTGELFF. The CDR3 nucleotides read TGCAGCGTCCGCAAAACAGGGGGAGGGAACACCGGGGAGCTGTTTTTT.

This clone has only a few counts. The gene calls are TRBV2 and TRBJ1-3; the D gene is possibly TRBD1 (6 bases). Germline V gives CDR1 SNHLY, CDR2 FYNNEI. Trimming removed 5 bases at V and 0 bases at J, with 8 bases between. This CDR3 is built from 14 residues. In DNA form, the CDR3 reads TGTGCCAGCAGTCCCAGGGGCTCTGGAAACACCATATATTTT. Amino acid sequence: CASSPRGSGNTIYF.

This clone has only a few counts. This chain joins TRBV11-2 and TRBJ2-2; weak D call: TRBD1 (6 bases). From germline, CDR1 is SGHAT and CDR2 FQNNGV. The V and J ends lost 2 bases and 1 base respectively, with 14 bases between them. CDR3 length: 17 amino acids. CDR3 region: CASSLKDSPRNTGELFF. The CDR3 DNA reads TGTGCCAGCAGCTTAAAGGACAGTCCTCGGAACACCGGGGAGCTGTTTTTT.

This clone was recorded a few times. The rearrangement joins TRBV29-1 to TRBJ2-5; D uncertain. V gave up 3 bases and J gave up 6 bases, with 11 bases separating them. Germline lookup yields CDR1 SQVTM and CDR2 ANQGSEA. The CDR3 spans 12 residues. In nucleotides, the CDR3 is TGCAGCGTTGAGGCTTTCGGGCAGACCCAGTACTTC. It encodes CSVEAFGQTQYF.

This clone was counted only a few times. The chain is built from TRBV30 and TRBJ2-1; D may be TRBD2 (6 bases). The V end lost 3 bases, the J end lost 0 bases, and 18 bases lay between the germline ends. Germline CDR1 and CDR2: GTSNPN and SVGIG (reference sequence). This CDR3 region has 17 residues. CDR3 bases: TGTGCCTGGAGGTTGTCAGCCACCGGGAGCTCCTACAATGAGCAGTTCTTC. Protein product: CAWRLSATGSSYNEQFF.

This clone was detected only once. The CDR3 nucleotides are TGTGCCAGCAGCCCCTCGCGGGGGGGCACGCAGTATTTT. As protein: CASSPSRGGTQYF. The chain recombines TRBV11-2 with TRBJ2-3; TRBD2 matches at 9 bases. The CDR3 runs 13 residues. Germline V gene data show CDR1 as SGHAT and CDR2 as FQNNGV. The junction had 6 bases not matched to a gene; V was cut back by 5 bases and J by 9 bases.

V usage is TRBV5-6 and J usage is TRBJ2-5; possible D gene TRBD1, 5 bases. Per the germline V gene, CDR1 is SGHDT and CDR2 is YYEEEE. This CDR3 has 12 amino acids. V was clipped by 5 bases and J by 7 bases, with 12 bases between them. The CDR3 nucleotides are TGTGCCAGCAGAGCCAGGGTGGGGACCCAGTACTTC. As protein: CASRARVGTQYF.

The CDR3 here is CASSPDRGYPYEQYF. The DNA of the CDR3 is TGTGCCAGCAGCCCGGACAGGGGGTATCCCTACGAGCAGTACTTC. The chain recombines TRBV5-4 with TRBJ2-7; 10 bases are shared with TRBD1. The CDR3 loop spans 15 amino acids. CDR1 is SGHNT, CDR2 YYREEE, per germline (reference sequence). J gave up 2 bases and V 4 bases, and 6 bases lay outside the gene matches.